The text below deals with one T cell receptor (beta chain). No antigen is known for it. The entry originates in a study of cytomegalovirus exposure and HLA in healthy donors. PCR employed 60 Vbeta and 13 Jbeta primers. Profiling relied on immunoSEQ multiplex PCR, and the TCRdb table lists in-frame clones only, not all of them. The data contain about 220,000 clones, roughly 75% of them seen just once; the ten biggest clones take up 1.8%. Whole-study findings and limits: In a later analysis, HLA-associated TCR beta chains were more clonally expanded than equally common others.

Losses at the gene ends were 4 bases for V and 6 bases for J; bases not matched to a gene: 8. The CDR3 length is 14 residues. Germline loops: CDR1 SGHTA, CDR2 FQGNSA. This sequence was found in a woman aged 25 to 39 in good health and CMV-seronegative. The chain joins TRBV7-2 to TRBJ2-7, with 8 positions matching TRBD1. The source material was PBMCs. CDR3 sequence: CASSSQGALIEQYF. The CDR3 nucleotides read TGTGCCAGCAGCTCGCAGGGGGCGCTTATCGAGCAGTACTTC.